The rows below give T cell receptor beta chains drawn from one sample of a study of blood T cell repertoires in COVID-19. TCRdb's table, derived via immunoSEQ multiplex PCR, lists solely in-frame clones and lacks some. The top ten hold less than 9% of the sample, which has 15,000 to 20,000 clones, about 81% seen once. Sequenced sample: peripheral blood. The source of these receptors is a man aged 55 to 70 with acute or convalescent COVID-19. Each CDR3 is given with its conserved first and last residue. D genes are given only for firm matches. Clone size is shown for a subset of rows, as once, few, many or a class of expanded clone.

D: .
J: TRBJ1-2
V: TRBV24-1
size: .
CDR3: CATSDLRGGEVYGYTF
DNA: TGTGCCACCAGTGATCTCAGGGGAGGGGAGGTCTATGGCTACACCTTC

D: .
J: TRBJ1-6
V: TRBV5-4
size: once
CDR3: CASSRPPRSPLHF
DNA: TGTGCCAGCAGTCGTCCCCCCCGGTCACCCCTCCACTTT

D: TRBD1
J: TRBJ1-3
V: TRBV5-1
size: .
CDR3: CASSLEPMGQRNTIYF
DNA: TGCGCCAGCAGCTTGGAGCCGATGGGACAGAGAAACACCATATATTTT

D: TRBD1
J: TRBJ1-2
V: TRBV5-6
size: once
CDR3: CASSSGQTYGYTF
DNA: TGTGCCAGCAGCTCGGGACAGACTTATGGCTACACCTTC

D: .
J: TRBJ1-3
V: TRBV12-3/TRBV12-4
size: once
CDR3: CASSYTGTNF
DNA: TGTGCCAGCAGTTACACCGGGACAAATTTT

D: .
J: TRBJ2-7
V: TRBV7-2
size: .
CDR3: CASSPVRAAYEQYF
DNA: TGTGCCAGCAGCCCGGTTAGAGCCGCCTACGAGCAGTACTTC

D: TRBD1
J: TRBJ2-1
V: TRBV19
size: .
CDR3: CASSRDRAPYNEQFF
DNA: TGTGCCAGTAGTCGGGACAGGGCGCCCTACAATGAGCAGTTCTTC

D: .
J: TRBJ1-2
V: TRBV9
size: .
CDR3: CASSVGGGSPGYTF
DNA: TGTGCCAGCAGCGTAGGCGGGGGCTCCCCTGGCTACACCTTC

D: .
J: TRBJ2-4
V: TRBV7-3
size: .
CDR3: CASSLSGGLLVIWVF
DNA: TGTGCCAGCAGCTTATCCGGGGGACTCCTTGTGATATGGGTCTTC

D: .
J: TRBJ1-6
V: TRBV2
size: .
CDR3: CASSDDREGGTLHF
DNA: TGTGCCAGCAGTGACGACCGGGAGGGTGGAACCCTCCACTTT

D: .
J: TRBJ2-3
V: TRBV12-5
size: few
CDR3: CASGSEDTQYF
DNA: TGTGCTAGTGGTTCCGAGGATACGCAGTATTTT

D: TRBD2
J: TRBJ2-3
V: TRBV19
size: .
CDR3: CASTWGTSGGSSTDTQYF
DNA: TGTGCCAGTACCTGGGGGACTAGCGGGGGTTCTAGCACAGATACGCAGTATTTT

D: .
J: TRBJ2-3
V: TRBV6-5
size: .
CDR3: CASRSGLSTDTQYF
DNA: TGTGCCAGCAGGTCGGGACTCAGCACAGATACGCAGTATTTT

D: .
J: TRBJ1-2
V: TRBV5-6
size: .
CDR3: CASTEGNYGYTF
DNA: TGTGCCAGCACGGAGGGTAACTATGGCTACACCTTC

D: .
J: TRBJ1-6
V: TRBV5-1
size: .
CDR3: CASSLGGRAPDSPLHF
DNA: TGCGCCAGCAGCTTGGGGGGCAGGGCGCCGGATTCACCCCTCCACTTT

D: .
J: TRBJ2-2
V: TRBV27
size: .
CDR3: CASRTQGDRGELFF
DNA: TGTGCCAGCAGGACACAGGGAGATAGGGGGGAGCTGTTTTTT

D: .
J: TRBJ1-6
V: TRBV10-3
size: once
CDR3: CASSGGVLSPLHF
DNA: TGTGCCTCCTCCGGTGGAGTTTTATCACCCCTCCACTTT

D: TRBD2
J: TRBJ2-3
V: TRBV4-2
size: .
CDR3: CASSQDFSGTPSTDTQYF
DNA: TGTGCCAGCAGCCAGGATTTTAGCGGGACCCCTAGCACAGATACGCAGTATTTT

D: .
J: TRBJ1-1
V: TRBV29-1
size: .
CDR3: CSVERVYDTEAFF
DNA: TGCAGCGTTGAGCGGGTTTATGACACTGAAGCTTTCTTT

D: TRBD1
J: TRBJ1-2
V: TRBV12-3/TRBV12-4
size: .
CDR3: CASTPGGGYGYTF
DNA: TGTGCCAGCACCCCAGGGGGCGGCTATGGCTACACCTTC

D: .
J: TRBJ2-2
V: TRBV11-2
size: .
CDR3: CASSLDRSGELFF
DNA: TGTGCCAGCAGTCTTGACAGGAGTGGGGAGCTGTTTTTT

D: TRBD1
J: TRBJ1-2
V: TRBV7-2
size: once
CDR3: CASRAGTGPFGGYTF
DNA: TGTGCCAGCAGAGCTGGGACAGGCCCTTTTGGGGGCTACACCTTC

D: .
J: TRBJ1-1
V: TRBV7-9
size: .
CDR3: CASSPYILGRGPGTEAFF
DNA: TGTGCCAGCAGCCCTTATATTTTGGGCAGGGGCCCAGGGACTGAAGCTTTCTTT

D: TRBD1
J: TRBJ1-2
V: TRBV12-3/TRBV12-4
size: .
CDR3: CASSTGGGYGYTF
DNA: TGTGCCAGCAGCACAGGGGGCGGCTATGGCTACACCTTC

D: TRBD2
J: TRBJ2-2
V: TRBV5-4
size: .
CDR3: CASSSAGGGAGELFF
DNA: TGTGCCAGCAGCTCCGCGGGGGGCGGGGCCGGGGAGCTGTTTTTT

D: .
J: TRBJ1-1
V: TRBV30
size: .
CDR3: CAWSVYRSTEAFF
DNA: TGTGCCTGGAGTGTATACAGATCCACTGAAGCTTTCTTT

D: TRBD2
J: TRBJ2-3
V: TRBV5-4
size: .
CDR3: CATNPAGASTDTQYF
DNA: TGTGCCACCAATCCAGCGGGGGCAAGCACAGATACGCAGTATTTT

D: .
J: TRBJ1-5
V: TRBV30
size: few
CDR3: CAWAGGNSNQPQHF
DNA: TGTGCCTGGGCCGGCGGTAATAGCAATCAGCCCCAGCATTTT

D: TRBD2
J: TRBJ2-3
V: TRBV5-1
size: .
CDR3: CASSRTGLADYTDTQYF
DNA: TGCGCCAGCAGTCGAACGGGACTAGCGGACTACACAGATACGCAGTATTTT

D: .
J: TRBJ1-5
V: TRBV12-3/TRBV12-4
size: .
CDR3: CASSFNNQPQHF
DNA: TGTGCCAGCAGTTTTAATAATCAGCCCCAGCATTTT

D: .
J: TRBJ1-1
V: TRBV5-5
size: .
CDR3: CASSAAGTKYTEAFF
DNA: TGTGCCAGCAGCGCAGCGGGTACCAAGTACACTGAAGCTTTCTTT

D: TRBD2
J: TRBJ2-5
V: TRBV5-4
size: .
CDR3: CASSLDGGGAGETQYF
DNA: TGTGCCAGCAGCTTGGATGGCGGGGGGGCCGGGGAGACCCAGTACTTC

D: .
J: TRBJ1-2
V: TRBV7-2
size: .
CDR3: CASSHGRVYGYTF
DNA: TGTGCCAGCAGCCATGGGCGGGTTTATGGCTACACCTTC